Listed below are T cell receptor beta chains from one sample, sequenced in a study of response to subunit inactivated influenza vaccine. TCRdb re-analysed the RT-PCR reads in MiXCR, keeping a single row per CDR3 protein. The sample carries 170,000 or so distinct CDR3 sequences, about 10% recorded once. The material was CD8+ T cells sorted from PBMCs, obtained roughly 24 months after vaccination. These receptors all come from a man between 50 and 69 years old who received an inactivated influenza vaccine. CDR3s include the opening cysteine and the closing phenylalanine or tryptophan. A D gene is named only where the DNA matches it firmly. Clone sizes are given selectively: once, few, many, or a class where the clone is expanded.

clone size: few; V gene: TRBV9; D gene: TRBD2; J gene: TRBJ2-1; CDR3 protein: CASSAGLATSSYNEQFF; CDR3 DNA: TGTGCCAGCAGCGCCGGACTAGCGACGAGCTCCTACAATGAGCAGTTCTTC
clone size: .; V gene: TRBV4-2; D gene: .; J gene: TRBJ1-2; CDR3 protein: CASSQAPGTFGTGSGYGYTF; CDR3 DNA: TGTGCCAGCAGCCAAGCACCAGGGACCTTTGGCACCGGGAGTGGCTATGGCTACACCTTC
clone size: .; V gene: TRBV9; D gene: TRBD1; J gene: TRBJ1-1; CDR3 protein: CASSAGGGTANTEAFF; CDR3 DNA: TGTGCCAGCAGCGCCGGCGGCGGGACAGCAAACACTGAAGCTTTCTTT
clone size: few; V gene: TRBV6-5; D gene: .; J gene: TRBJ2-7; CDR3 protein: CASSLGGTGRYEQYF; CDR3 DNA: TGTGCCAGCAGTTTGGGAGGGACAGGCCGCTACGAGCAGTACTTC
clone size: .; V gene: TRBV7-9; D gene: TRBD2; J gene: TRBJ2-7; CDR3 protein: CASSSASGSYEQYF; CDR3 DNA: TGTGCCAGCAGCTCGGCTAGCGGATCTTACGAGCAGTACTTC
clone size: many; V gene: TRBV27; D gene: .; J gene: TRBJ2-5; CDR3 protein: CASSLYPGPRGKETQYF; CDR3 DNA: TGTGCCAGCAGTTTGTATCCGGGTCCTAGGGGGAAAGAGACCCAGTACTTC
clone size: .; V gene: TRBV24-1; D gene: .; J gene: TRBJ1-2; CDR3 protein: CATSDLEERYTF; CDR3 DNA: TGTGCCACCAGTGATCTGGAGGAACGCTACACCTTC
clone size: few; V gene: TRBV7-9; D gene: TRBD1; J gene: TRBJ2-1; CDR3 protein: CASFPGGTGPYNEQFF; CDR3 DNA: TGTGCCAGCTTCCCCGGGGGGACAGGGCCATACAATGAGCAGTTCTTC
clone size: .; V gene: TRBV28; D gene: TRBD1; J gene: TRBJ2-5; CDR3 protein: CASSLRGRGQETQYF; CDR3 DNA: TGTGCCAGCAGTTTAAGGGGCAGGGGGCAAGAGACCCAGTACTTC
clone size: .; V gene: TRBV29-1; D gene: .; J gene: TRBJ2-1; CDR3 protein: CSASYNEQFF; CDR3 DNA: TGCAGCGCCAGTTACAATGAGCAGTTCTTC
clone size: many; V gene: TRBV20-1; D gene: TRBD2; J gene: TRBJ2-3; CDR3 protein: CSARDLTSGPDTQYF; CDR3 DNA: TGCAGTGCTAGAGATTTAACTAGCGGTCCAGATACGCAGTATTTT
clone size: .; V gene: TRBV4-1; D gene: .; J gene: TRBJ2-2; CDR3 protein: CASSQDPTGELFF; CDR3 DNA: TGCGCCAGCAGCCAAGACCCCACCGGGGAGCTGTTTTTT
clone size: .; V gene: TRBV20-1; D gene: .; J gene: TRBJ1-3; CDR3 protein: CSANRDNTIYF; CDR3 DNA: TGCAGTGCAAACAGGGATAACACCATATATTTT
clone size: .; V gene: TRBV20-1; D gene: .; J gene: TRBJ1-2; CDR3 protein: CSARDWTDTMDYTF; CDR3 DNA: TGCAGTGCTAGAGATTGGACTGATACTATGGACTACACCTTC
clone size: few; V gene: TRBV10-3; D gene: TRBD1; J gene: TRBJ1-1; CDR3 protein: CAISARQGVNTEAFF; CDR3 DNA: TGTGCCATCAGTGCCAGACAGGGGGTGAACACTGAAGCTTTCTTT
clone size: .; V gene: TRBV20-1; D gene: .; J gene: TRBJ1-5; CDR3 protein: CSAGQINSNQPQHF; CDR3 DNA: TGCAGTGCTGGACAGATCAATAGCAATCAGCCCCAGCATTTT
clone size: .; V gene: TRBV28; D gene: .; J gene: TRBJ1-6; CDR3 protein: CASSFPLGQASPLHF; CDR3 DNA: TGTGCCAGCAGTTTCCCGCTGGGGCAGGCTTCACCCCTCCACTTT
clone size: many; V gene: TRBV4-3; D gene: TRBD1; J gene: TRBJ2-3; CDR3 protein: CASSQRDRPHDTQYF; CDR3 DNA: TGCGCCAGCAGCCAACGGGACAGACCACACGATACGCAGTATTTT
clone size: few; V gene: TRBV29-1; D gene: .; J gene: TRBJ2-7; CDR3 protein: CSVVGGARYEQYF; CDR3 DNA: TGCAGCGTTGTTGGGGGGGCCCGCTACGAGCAGTACTTC
clone size: .; V gene: TRBV10-3; D gene: TRBD2; J gene: TRBJ2-7; CDR3 protein: CAIRRKLAGAYEQYF; CDR3 DNA: TGTGCCATCAGGAGGAAACTAGCGGGAGCCTACGAGCAGTACTTC
clone size: .; V gene: TRBV6-1; D gene: TRBD1; J gene: TRBJ2-7; CDR3 protein: CASSLDRAPSYEQYF; CDR3 DNA: TGTGCCAGCAGTCTGGACAGGGCTCCCTCCTACGAGCAGTACTTC
clone size: .; V gene: TRBV11-3; D gene: .; J gene: TRBJ1-1; CDR3 protein: CASSPPEESEAFF; CDR3 DNA: TGTGCCAGCAGCCCACCAGAGGAGTCTGAAGCTTTCTTT
clone size: many; V gene: TRBV28; D gene: .; J gene: TRBJ1-4; CDR3 protein: CASSPPRGKLFF; CDR3 DNA: TGTGCCAGCAGTCCCCCCCGCGGAAAACTGTTTTTT
clone size: few; V gene: TRBV29-1; D gene: .; J gene: TRBJ2-5; CDR3 protein: CSVGGQETQYF; CDR3 DNA: TGCAGCGTTGGGGGGCAAGAGACCCAGTACTTC
clone size: .; V gene: TRBV11-2; D gene: .; J gene: TRBJ2-5; CDR3 protein: CASSLTQLRGLRQETQYF; CDR3 DNA: TGTGCCAGCAGCTTAACACAACTAAGGGGCCTGCGCCAAGAGACCCAGTACTTC
clone size: few; V gene: TRBV5-1; D gene: TRBD1; J gene: TRBJ2-1; CDR3 protein: CASSTGTAEQFF; CDR3 DNA: TGCGCCAGCAGCACCGGGACAGCCGAGCAGTTCTTC
clone size: many; V gene: TRBV7-9; D gene: TRBD2; J gene: TRBJ2-3; CDR3 protein: CASSLDGGDTQYF; CDR3 DNA: TGTGCCAGCAGCTTAGACGGGGGGGATACGCAGTATTTT
clone size: few; V gene: TRBV16; D gene: .; J gene: TRBJ2-5; CDR3 protein: CASSQSRNTGETQYF; CDR3 DNA: TGTGCCAGCAGCCAATCCAGGAACACAGGGGAGACCCAGTACTTC
clone size: few; V gene: TRBV10-3; D gene: TRBD2; J gene: TRBJ2-3; CDR3 protein: CAISDVAGGADTQYF; CDR3 DNA: TGTGCCATCAGTGACGTAGCGGGTGGGGCAGATACGCAGTATTTT
clone size: few; V gene: TRBV25-1; D gene: TRBD1; J gene: TRBJ1-3; CDR3 protein: CASSVLTGERGNTIYF; CDR3 DNA: TGTGCCAGCAGTGTACTCACAGGGGAACGTGGAAACACCATATATTTT
clone size: few; V gene: TRBV24-1; D gene: .; J gene: TRBJ2-2; CDR3 protein: CATSDFLNGELFF; CDR3 DNA: TGTGCCACCAGTGATTTTCTGAACGGGGAGCTGTTTTTT
clone size: many; V gene: TRBV5-6; D gene: TRBD1; J gene: TRBJ2-7; CDR3 protein: CASSWTGGLEQYF; CDR3 DNA: TGTGCCAGCAGCTGGACAGGGGGATTAGAGCAGTACTTC
clone size: .; V gene: TRBV19; D gene: TRBD1; J gene: TRBJ2-3; CDR3 protein: CASSIPGQGGDTQYF; CDR3 DNA: TGTGCCAGTAGTATCCCGGGACAGGGGGGAGATACGCAGTATTTT
clone size: few; V gene: TRBV7-2; D gene: TRBD2; J gene: TRBJ2-1; CDR3 protein: CASSLLAGAPNEQFF; CDR3 DNA: TGTGCCAGCAGCTTACTAGCGGGAGCTCCAAATGAGCAGTTCTTC
clone size: many; V gene: TRBV12-3/TRBV12-4; D gene: .; J gene: TRBJ2-5; CDR3 protein: CASSFHTGMLEETQYF; CDR3 DNA: TGTGCCAGCAGTTTCCACACAGGGATGTTAGAAGAGACCCAGTACTTC
clone size: few; V gene: TRBV2; D gene: .; J gene: TRBJ2-5; CDR3 protein: CALHGRVTGEETQYF; CDR3 DNA: TGTGCCCTCCACGGCCGAGTAACGGGTGAGGAGACCCAGTACTTC
clone size: .; V gene: TRBV12-3/TRBV12-4; D gene: TRBD2; J gene: TRBJ2-1; CDR3 protein: CASSPGLVYNEQFF; CDR3 DNA: TGTGCCAGCAGTCCGGGACTAGTCTACAATGAGCAGTTCTTC
clone size: .; V gene: TRBV12-3/TRBV12-4; D gene: .; J gene: TRBJ2-1; CDR3 protein: CASSLEERLVSYNEQFF; CDR3 DNA: TGTGCCAGCAGTTTAGAAGAAAGACTAGTGTCCTACAATGAGCAGTTCTTC
clone size: few; V gene: TRBV6-1; D gene: .; J gene: TRBJ2-2; CDR3 protein: CASTLFGTLDTGELFF; CDR3 DNA: TGTGCCAGCACTCTCTTCGGGACTCTAGACACCGGGGAGCTGTTTTTT
clone size: few; V gene: TRBV29-1; D gene: .; J gene: TRBJ2-7; CDR3 protein: CSVEGQSYEQYF; CDR3 DNA: TGCAGCGTTGAAGGCCAATCCTACGAGCAGTACTTC
clone size: few; V gene: TRBV11-2; D gene: .; J gene: TRBJ2-7; CDR3 protein: CASSLDNEQYF; CDR3 DNA: TGTGCCAGCAGCTTAGATAACGAGCAGTACTTC
clone size: .; V gene: TRBV5-1; D gene: TRBD2; J gene: TRBJ2-3; CDR3 protein: CASSPRLAGIPDTQYF; CDR3 DNA: TGCGCCAGCAGCCCCAGACTAGCGGGTATCCCAGATACGCAGTATTTT
clone size: many; V gene: TRBV24-1; D gene: .; J gene: TRBJ2-1; CDR3 protein: CATSLGDNEQFF; CDR3 DNA: TGTGCCACCAGTCTGGGGGACAATGAGCAGTTCTTC
clone size: few; V gene: TRBV12-3/TRBV12-4; D gene: TRBD1; J gene: TRBJ2-1; CDR3 protein: CASSGTGDLNEQFF; CDR3 DNA: TGTGCCAGCAGCGGGACAGGGGATCTCAATGAGCAGTTCTTC
clone size: .; V gene: TRBV28; D gene: TRBD1; J gene: TRBJ1-5; CDR3 protein: CASSRDRDVKPQHF; CDR3 DNA: TGTGCCAGCAGTAGGGACAGGGACGTGAAGCCCCAGCATTTT
clone size: .; V gene: TRBV25-1; D gene: .; J gene: TRBJ1-5; CDR3 protein: CASSEAGGNQPQHF; CDR3 DNA: TGTGCCAGCAGTGAAGCAGGGGGCAATCAGCCCCAGCATTTT
clone size: many; V gene: TRBV6-4; D gene: TRBD1; J gene: TRBJ2-3; CDR3 protein: CASSDGTATDTQYF; CDR3 DNA: TGTGCCAGCAGTGACGGGACAGCCACAGATACGCAGTATTTT
clone size: few; V gene: TRBV12-3/TRBV12-4; D gene: .; J gene: TRBJ2-3; CDR3 protein: CASSQFTTDTQYF; CDR3 DNA: TGTGCCAGCAGTCAATTCACCACAGATACGCAGTATTTT
clone size: few; V gene: TRBV7-6; D gene: .; J gene: TRBJ1-5; CDR3 protein: CASSLAGFGNQPQHF; CDR3 DNA: TGTGCCAGCAGCTTAGCTGGGTTTGGCAATCAGCCCCAGCATTTT
clone size: many; V gene: TRBV29-1; D gene: .; J gene: TRBJ2-5; CDR3 protein: CSVDSETQYF; CDR3 DNA: TGCAGCGTGGATTCAGAGACCCAGTACTTC
clone size: .; V gene: TRBV4-2; D gene: TRBD1; J gene: TRBJ1-5; CDR3 protein: CASSRTGGDDQPQHF; CDR3 DNA: TGTGCCAGCAGCCGGACAGGGGGAGATGATCAGCCCCAGCATTTT
clone size: .; V gene: TRBV28; D gene: .; J gene: TRBJ1-6; CDR3 protein: CASSFREAGSPLHF; CDR3 DNA: TGTGCCAGCAGTTTTCGGGAGGCAGGTTCACCCCTCCACTTT
clone size: .; V gene: TRBV6-2/TRBV6-3; D gene: .; J gene: TRBJ1-2; CDR3 protein: CASSYPLGEVATPPITGYTF; CDR3 DNA: TGTGCCAGCAGTTACCCCTTGGGGGAGGTCGCGACCCCCCCTATTACCGGCTACACCTTC